Listed here are 20 T cell receptor beta chains from one sample, sequenced in a study of blood T cell repertoires in COVID-19. The method was immunoSEQ multiplex PCR; TCRdb's version includes in-frame clones alone and lacks a portion of them. The sample has about 140,000 clones; 88% are singletons. Source material: peripheral blood. These receptors all come from a woman between 45 and 60 years old with acute or convalescent COVID-19.

This chain links TRBV30 with TRBJ1-1; TRBD1 is a possible D gene (6 bases). Trimming stripped 7 bases from V and 2 bases from J, with 17 bases between. The CDR3 totals 14 residues. CDR1 is GTSNPN, CDR2 SVGIG, per germline (reference sequence). In DNA, the CDR3 is TGTGCCTATGGCCGACAGGTTATAAACACTGAAGCTTTCTTT. This sequence encodes CAYGRQVINTEAFF.

The CDR3 sequence is CASSLDVAAGYGYTF. The CDR3 nucleotides are TGTGCCAGCAGCTTAGATGTGGCGGCTGGCTATGGCTACACCTTC. The chain combines TRBV11-2 with TRBJ1-2; D is ambiguous. CDR1 is SGHAT and CDR2 is FQNNGV in the germline V gene. This CDR3 contains 15 residues. Trimming left V 0 bases short and J 4 bases short, with 12 bases between. The variable domain in full, completed from reference TRBV11-2 and TRBJ1-2, reads EAGVAQSPRYKIIEKRQSVAFWCNPISGHATLYWYQQILGQGPKLLIQFQNNGVVDDSQLPKDRFSAERLKGVDSTLKIQPAKLEDSAVYLCASSLDVAAGYGYTFGSGTRLTVV.

The chain combines TRBV19 with TRBJ2-3; 11 positions agree with TRBD2. Trimming at V came to 3 bases and at J to 0 bases, leaving 5 bases not matched to a gene. The germline V gene has CDR1 LNHDA and CDR2 SQIVND (reference sequence). This CDR3 spans 17 amino acids. The CDR3 nucleotides are TGTGCCAGTAGTATGTGGGGACTAGCGGCTAGCACAGATACGCAGTATTTT. Amino acids: CASSMWGLAASTDTQYF.

Only one count was recorded for this clone. Other DNA sequences in the sample encode the same CDR3. This chain links TRBV12-3 or TRBV12-4 with TRBJ2-7, with D unclear. V was shortened by 5 bases and J by 1 base, with 6 bases between the two germline ends. This CDR3 contains 12 residues. In DNA, the CDR3 is TGTGCCAGCAGTCCCACTTCCTACGAGCAGTACTTC. Protein: CASSPTSYEQYF.

V usage is TRBV3-1 (or the pseudogene TRBV3-2) and J usage is TRBJ1-5; possible D gene TRBD1, 5 bases. This CDR3 is built from 15 residues. Trimming took off 0 bases at V and 7 bases at J, with 13 bases between the two ends. Germline V gene sequence: CDR1 LGHDT, CDR2 YNNKEL (reference sequence). In DNA form, the CDR3 reads TGTGCCAGCAGCCAAGATCCCAGGGCGGACCAGCCCCAGCATTTT. Its translation: CASSQDPRADQPQHF.

The V gene is TRBV11-2, the J gene TRBJ1-2; no clear D gene. V lost 5 bases, J lost 4 bases, and 20 bases lay in between. The CDR3 loop spans 16 amino acids. Per germline, CDR1 SGHAT and CDR2 FQNNGV. The CDR3 here is CASSGIIEGFGYGYTF. The CDR3 DNA sequence: TGTGCCAGCAGCGGTATTATAGAGGGTTTCGGCTATGGCTACACCTTC.

The V call is TRBV18, the J call TRBJ2-7, with D possibly TRBD1 on 6 matching bases. CDR3 length: 14 amino acids. Trimming removed 3 bases from V and 3 bases from J, with 12 bases in between. Germline V gene lookup returns CDR1 KGHSH and CDR2 LQKENI. The CDR3 DNA reads as TGTGCCAGCTCACCTGCCGGGACAAACTACGAGCAGTACTTC. Translation gives CASSPAGTNYEQYF.

CDR3 DNA: TGTGCCAGCAGTCGTATGATAGAGGGTTATGAAGCTTTCTTT. Translating it yields CASSRMIEGYEAFF. This chain joins TRBV3-1 (or the pseudogene TRBV3-2) and TRBJ1-1, with D unresolved. CDR3 size: 14 residues. Trimming removed 6 bases from V and 7 bases from J, with 18 bases in between. Germline V gene sequence: CDR1 LGHDT, CDR2 YNNKEL (reference sequence).

The V gene is TRBV5-1, the J gene TRBJ2-2, with 11 positions matching TRBD2. Germline trimming cut 6 bases from V and 0 bases from J; bases unmatched to any gene: 7. This CDR3 has 17 amino acids. Germline lookup yields CDR1 SGHRS and CDR2 YFSETQ. CDR3 nucleotides: TGCGCCAGCATCCCTCTAGCGGGAGGCGCGAACACCGGGGAGCTGTTTTTT. This translates into CASIPLAGGANTGELFF.

This chain links TRBV2 with TRBJ1-5; 8 nucleotides agree with TRBD1. Germline-derived CDR1 and CDR2 are SNHLY and FYNNEI. The CDR3 is made up of 15 amino acids. V lost 4 bases to trimming and J lost 0 bases; unmatched junction nucleotides: 2. The CDR3 protein is CASSVTGGSNQPQHF. As DNA, the CDR3 is TGTGCCAGCAGTGTAACAGGGGGTAGCAATCAGCCCCAGCATTTT.

The CDR3 nucleotides are TGTGCCAGCAGTACGCGGGACAGGGGGAATACTGAAGCTTTCTTT. Translating gives CASSTRDRGNTEAFF. The rearrangement joins TRBV6-5 to TRBJ1-1; TRBD1 agrees at 11 bases. The CDR3 sequence is 15 residues long. The germline V gene encodes CDR1 MNHEY and CDR2 SVGAGI. J lost 5 bases, V lost 5 bases, and 7 bases had no gene match.

The chain links TRBV7-9 to TRBJ2-7; D ambiguous. Per germline, CDR1 SEHNR and CDR2 FQNEAQ (reference sequence). V gave up 4 bases and J gave up 0 bases, with 10 bases separating them. This CDR3 is built from 14 residues. The CDR3 DNA reads as TGTGCCAGCAGCTCCCCGCCGAGCTCCTACGAGCAGTACTTC. It codes for CASSSPPSSYEQYF.

This chain connects TRBV6-5 to TRBJ1-5; TRBD1 might be the D (6 bases). Germline V gene lookup returns CDR1 MNHEY and CDR2 SVGAGI. V was clipped by 8 bases and J by 3 bases, with 11 bases between them. The CDR3 length is 13 residues. The CDR3 is CASVTGFNQPQHF. In DNA, the CDR3 is TGTGCCAGCGTTACAGGGTTCAATCAGCCCCAGCATTTT.

The genes are TRBV19 and TRBJ1-5, with a weak D call TRBD1 (6 bases). This CDR3 is 14 amino acids long. V lost 6 bases, J lost 7 bases, and 16 bases lay in between. Per germline, CDR1 LNHDA and CDR2 SQIVND (reference sequence). In nucleotides, the CDR3 is TGTGCCAGTAGCCTCCGGGACACCGGACAGCCCCAGCATTTT. Its protein is CASSLRDTGQPQHF.

The chain uses TRBV6-5 and TRBJ1-2, with 7 bases that match TRBD1. The CDR3 extends over 13 amino acids. Germline V CDR1 and CDR2: MNHEY, SVGAGI. With 5 bases clipped from V and 4 bases from J, the junction kept 4 bases outside the gene matches. For the CDR3, the DNA is TGTGCCAGCAGTCATGACAGGGTCTATGGCTACACCTTC. Residues: CASSHDRVYGYTF.

As DNA, the CDR3 is TGTGCCAGCAGCGTCGGGACTAGCGTAACGGAGCTGTTTTTT. Its protein is CASSVGTSVTELFF. The genes are TRBV28 and TRBJ2-2, with TRBD2 identical over 10 bases. The germline gives CDR1 MDHEN, CDR2 SYDVKM. V shed 6 bases and J 10 bases; nucleotides not matched to a gene: 8. The CDR3 is made up of 14 amino acids.

V gene TRBV7-8 combines with J gene TRBJ2-1; 11 nucleotides match TRBD2. Trimming removed 1 base from V and 7 bases from J; junction bases left unmatched: 9. The CDR3 runs to 17 residues. In germline, CDR1 is SGHVS, CDR2 FQNEAQ. In DNA, the CDR3 is TGTGCCAGCAGCTTAGATCGAGTAGCGGGGGGGCGGAATGAGCAGTTCTTC. Translating gives CASSLDRVAGGRNEQFF.

The chain couples TRBV5-1 to TRBJ2-3; D gene ambiguous. V lost 0 bases and J lost 2, with 7 bases in between. The CDR3 consists of 14 residues. Germline V lookup: CDR1 SGHRS, CDR2 YFSETQ. The CDR3 is CASSLVGVTDTQYF. The CDR3 coding sequence is TGCGCCAGCAGCTTGGTCGGAGTCACAGATACGCAGTATTTT.

The V and J genes are TRBV4-1 and TRBJ1-4; possible D gene TRBD1, 5 bases. The germline V gene encodes CDR1 MGHRA and CDR2 YSYEKL. Trimming took off 0 bases at V and 0 bases at J, with 8 bases between the two ends. The CDR3 has 16 residues. The DNA for the CDR3 is TGCGCCAGCAGCCAAGATGTGACAGCAACTAATGAAAAACTGTTTTTT. Its protein is CASSQDVTATNEKLFF.

The rearrangement joins TRBV20-1 to TRBJ1-6, with TRBD1 as a possible D gene (5 bases). The V and J ends lost 3 bases and 0 bases respectively, with 15 bases between them. CDR3 length equals 17 residues. Germline V gene data show CDR1 as DFQATT and CDR2 as SNEGSKA (reference sequence). CDR3 coding DNA: TGCAGTGCTAGTATTGGGGCCAGGGCCTCCTATAATTCACCCCTCCACTTT. Residues: CSASIGARASYNSPLHF.